This TCR beta chain was found in a study of graft-versus-host responses after intestinal transplantation. As for the study in general: Anti-thymocyte globulin induction, then tacrolimus and steroids for about 3 years, went to all recipients. General study results and limits: Present in recipient marrow, GvH clones included some that appeared first in ileum or blood. High graft-versus-host to host-versus-graft T cell clonal ratios marked allografts of patients with graft-donor macrochimerism. With peak circulating GvH clone levels came an association with early post-transplant HvG declines.

The ends lost 6 bases at V and 0 bases at J; junction bases unmatched: 8. The germline CDR1 and CDR2 sequences are MNHEY and SMNVEV (reference sequence). The CDR3 runs 15 residues. Of note for this clone: Its cognate antigen is unknown.

Generated by immunoSEQ multiplex PCR, the TCRdb table keeps only in-frame clones and is missing some. The data show some 23,000 clones, with roughly 95% seen just once and roughly 0.54% held by the top ten. This sequence was found in a human patient who received an intestinal transplant, so some T cells may come from the graft donor. The chain links TRBV27 to TRBJ2-7; 7 nucleotides match TRBD1. The sequencing used PBMCs, collected 156 days after intestinal transplant. CDR3 bases: TGTGCCAGCAGCTGGACAGGCCTGAGCTCCTACGAGCAGTACTTC. Its translation: CASSWTGLSSYEQYF.